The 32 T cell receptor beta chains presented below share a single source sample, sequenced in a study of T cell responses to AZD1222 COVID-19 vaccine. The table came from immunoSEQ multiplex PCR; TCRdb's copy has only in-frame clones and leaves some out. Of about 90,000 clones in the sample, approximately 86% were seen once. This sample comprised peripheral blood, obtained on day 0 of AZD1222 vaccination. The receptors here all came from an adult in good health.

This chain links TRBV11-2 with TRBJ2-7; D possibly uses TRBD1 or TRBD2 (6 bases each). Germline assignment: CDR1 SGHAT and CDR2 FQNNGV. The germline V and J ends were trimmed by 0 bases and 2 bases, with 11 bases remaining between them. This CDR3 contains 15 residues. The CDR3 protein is CASSLDWGAAYEQYF. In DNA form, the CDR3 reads TGTGCCAGCAGCTTAGATTGGGGGGCCGCCTACGAGCAGTACTTC.

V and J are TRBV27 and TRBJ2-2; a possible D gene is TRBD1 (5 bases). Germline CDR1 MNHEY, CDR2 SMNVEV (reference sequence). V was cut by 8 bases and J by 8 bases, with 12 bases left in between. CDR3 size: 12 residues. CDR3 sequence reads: CASGHLPGELFF. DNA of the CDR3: TGTGCCAGCGGACATCTCCCGGGGGAGCTGTTTTTT.

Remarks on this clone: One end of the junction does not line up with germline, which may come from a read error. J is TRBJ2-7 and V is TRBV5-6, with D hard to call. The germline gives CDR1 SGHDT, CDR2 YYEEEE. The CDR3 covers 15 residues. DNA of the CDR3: TGTGCCAGCAGCGCGGACGGAGTGGCATCCTTCGAGCAGTACTTC. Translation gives CASSADGVASFEQYF.

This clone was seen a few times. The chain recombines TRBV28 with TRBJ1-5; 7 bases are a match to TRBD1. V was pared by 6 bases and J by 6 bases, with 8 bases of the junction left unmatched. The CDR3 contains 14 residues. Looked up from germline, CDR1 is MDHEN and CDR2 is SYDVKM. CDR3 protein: CASRRDRVAQPQHF. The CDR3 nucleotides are TGTGCCAGCAGGCGTGACAGGGTTGCTCAGCCCCAGCATTTT.

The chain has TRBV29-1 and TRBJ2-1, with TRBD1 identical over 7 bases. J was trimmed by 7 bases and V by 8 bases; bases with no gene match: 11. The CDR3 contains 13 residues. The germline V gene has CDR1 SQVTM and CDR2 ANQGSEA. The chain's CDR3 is CSTRGTERNEQFF. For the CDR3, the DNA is TGCAGCACCCGAGGGACAGAAAGGAATGAGCAGTTCTTC.

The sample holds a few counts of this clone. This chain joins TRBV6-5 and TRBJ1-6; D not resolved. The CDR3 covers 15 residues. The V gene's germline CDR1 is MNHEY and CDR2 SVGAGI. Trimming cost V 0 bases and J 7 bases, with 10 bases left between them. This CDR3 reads CASSYSGLRNSPLHF. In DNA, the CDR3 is TGTGCCAGCAGTTACTCTGGATTACGGAATTCACCCCTCCACTTT.

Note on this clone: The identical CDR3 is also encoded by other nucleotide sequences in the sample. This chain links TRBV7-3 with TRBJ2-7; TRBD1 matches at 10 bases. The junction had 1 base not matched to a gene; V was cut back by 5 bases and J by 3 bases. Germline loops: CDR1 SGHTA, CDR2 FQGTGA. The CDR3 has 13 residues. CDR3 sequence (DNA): TGTGCCAGCAGCCGGGACAGGGGCTACGAGCAGTACTTC. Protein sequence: CASSRDRGYEQYF.

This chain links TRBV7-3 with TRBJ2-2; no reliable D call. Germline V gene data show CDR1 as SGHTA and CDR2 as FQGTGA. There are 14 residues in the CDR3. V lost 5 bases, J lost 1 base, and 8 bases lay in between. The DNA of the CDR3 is TGTGCCAGCAGCCCCCACAAGAACACCGGGGAGCTGTTTTTT. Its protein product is CASSPHKNTGELFF.

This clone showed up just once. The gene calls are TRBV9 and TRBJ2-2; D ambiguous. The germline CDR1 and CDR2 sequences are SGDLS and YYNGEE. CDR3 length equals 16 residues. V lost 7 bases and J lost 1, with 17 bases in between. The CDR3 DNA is TGTGCCAGCGCGCAGCGCCTGGGTCTGAACACCGGGGAGCTGTTTTTT. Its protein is CASAQRLGLNTGELFF.

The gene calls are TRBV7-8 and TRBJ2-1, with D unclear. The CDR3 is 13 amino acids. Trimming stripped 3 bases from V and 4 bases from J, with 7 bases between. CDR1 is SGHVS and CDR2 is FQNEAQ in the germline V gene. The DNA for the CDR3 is TGTGCCAGCAGCTTCGCAGGTTACAATGAGCAGTTCTTC. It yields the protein CASSFAGYNEQFF.

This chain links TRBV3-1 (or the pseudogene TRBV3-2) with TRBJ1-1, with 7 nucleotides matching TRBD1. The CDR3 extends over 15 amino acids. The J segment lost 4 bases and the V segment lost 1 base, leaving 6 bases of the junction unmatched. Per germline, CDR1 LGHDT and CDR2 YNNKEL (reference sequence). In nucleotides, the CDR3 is TGTGCCAGCAGCCAAGCAGGACAGGTGGGCACTGAAGCTTTCTTT. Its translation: CASSQAGQVGTEAFF.

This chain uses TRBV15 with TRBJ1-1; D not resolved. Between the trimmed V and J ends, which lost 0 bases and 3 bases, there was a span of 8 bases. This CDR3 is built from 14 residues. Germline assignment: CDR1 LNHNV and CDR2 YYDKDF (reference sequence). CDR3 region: CATSRDPRYTEAFF. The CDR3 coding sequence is TGTGCCACCAGCAGAGATCCACGGTACACTGAAGCTTTCTTT.

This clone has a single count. The CDR3 reads CASSLVGREEETQYF. CDR3 nucleotide sequence: TGTGCCAGCAGCTTGGTAGGCAGGGAAGAAGAGACCCAGTACTTC. The V call is TRBV5-4, the J call TRBJ2-5; perhaps TRBD1 as D (5 bases). From germline, CDR1 is SGHNT and CDR2 YYREEE (reference sequence). Trimming took 0 bases from V and 3 from J, leaving 12 bases between them. There are 15 residues in the CDR3.

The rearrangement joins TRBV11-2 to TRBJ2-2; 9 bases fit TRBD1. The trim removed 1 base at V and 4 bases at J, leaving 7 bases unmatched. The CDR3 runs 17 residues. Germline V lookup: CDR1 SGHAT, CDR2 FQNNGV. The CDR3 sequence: CASSLGGQGGATGELFF. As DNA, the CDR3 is TGTGCCAGCAGCTTAGGGGGACAGGGAGGCGCCACCGGGGAGCTGTTTTTT.

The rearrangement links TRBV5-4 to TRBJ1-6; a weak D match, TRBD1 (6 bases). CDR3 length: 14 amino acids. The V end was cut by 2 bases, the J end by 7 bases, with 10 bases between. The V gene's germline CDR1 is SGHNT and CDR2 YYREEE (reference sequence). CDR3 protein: CASSLQGANSPLHF. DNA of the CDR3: TGTGCCAGCAGCTTACAGGGTGCGAATTCACCCCTCCACTTT.

CDR3 DNA: TGTGCCAGCAGCCAAATCGACAGGGTGAACACCATATATTTT. It yields the protein CASSQIDRVNTIYF. The chain is built from TRBV14 and TRBJ1-3, with 7 bases lining up with TRBD1. This CDR3 contains 14 residues. V shed 2 bases, J shed 7 bases, and the junction held 5 bases outside the gene matches. The germline V gene has CDR1 SGHDN and CDR2 FVKESK. The full variable domain, with the rest looked up from reference TRBV14 and TRBJ1-3, is EAGVTQFPSHSVIEKGQTVTLRCDPISGHDNLYWYRRVMGKEIKFLLHFVKESKQDESGMPNNRFLAERTGGTYSTLKVQPAELEDSGVYFCASSQIDRVNTIYFGEGSWLTVV.

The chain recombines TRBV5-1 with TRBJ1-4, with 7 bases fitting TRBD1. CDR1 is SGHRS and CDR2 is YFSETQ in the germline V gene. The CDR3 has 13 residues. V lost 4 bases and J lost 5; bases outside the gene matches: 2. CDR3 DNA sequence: TGCGCCAGCAGCGAGGGACAGAATGAAAAACTGTTTTTT. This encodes CASSEGQNEKLFF.

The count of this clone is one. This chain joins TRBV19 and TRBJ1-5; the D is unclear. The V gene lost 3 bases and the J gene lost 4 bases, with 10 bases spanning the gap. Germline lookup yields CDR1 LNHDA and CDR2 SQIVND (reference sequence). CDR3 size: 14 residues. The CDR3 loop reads CASSMFVRNQPQHF. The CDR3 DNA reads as TGTGCCAGTAGTATGTTCGTTCGGAATCAGCCCCAGCATTTT.

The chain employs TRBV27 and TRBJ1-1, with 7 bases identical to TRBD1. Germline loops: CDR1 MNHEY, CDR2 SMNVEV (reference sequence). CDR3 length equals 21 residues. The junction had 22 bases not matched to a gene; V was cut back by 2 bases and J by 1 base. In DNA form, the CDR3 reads TGTGCCAGCAGTTTAACAGACAGGGTTCGTGGGGTATTACAGCCGAACACTGAAGCTTTCTTT. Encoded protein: CASSLTDRVRGVLQPNTEAFF.

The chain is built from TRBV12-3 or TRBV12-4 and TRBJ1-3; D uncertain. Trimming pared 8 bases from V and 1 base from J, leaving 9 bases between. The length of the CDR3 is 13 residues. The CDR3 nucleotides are TGTGCCAGCGCACAAGCGTCTGGAAACACCATATATTTT. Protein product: CASAQASGNTIYF.

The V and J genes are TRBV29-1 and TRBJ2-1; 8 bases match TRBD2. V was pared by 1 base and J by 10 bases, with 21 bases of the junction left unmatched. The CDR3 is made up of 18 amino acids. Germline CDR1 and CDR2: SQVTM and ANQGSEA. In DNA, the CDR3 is TGCAGCGTTGAAGTGGGACTAGAGGGGCTCCCCCGTTCCGGGGAGCAGTTCTTC. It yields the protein CSVEVGLEGLPRSGEQFF.

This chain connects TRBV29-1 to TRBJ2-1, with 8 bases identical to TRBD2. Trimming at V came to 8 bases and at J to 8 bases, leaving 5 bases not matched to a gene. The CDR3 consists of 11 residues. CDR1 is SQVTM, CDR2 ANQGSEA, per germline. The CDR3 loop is CSSGGVDEQFF. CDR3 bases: TGCAGCTCCGGGGGGGTCGATGAGCAGTTCTTC.

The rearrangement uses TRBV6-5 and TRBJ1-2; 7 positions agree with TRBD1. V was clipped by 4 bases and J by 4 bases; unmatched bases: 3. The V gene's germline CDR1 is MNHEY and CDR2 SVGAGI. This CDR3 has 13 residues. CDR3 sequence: CASSWGQSYGYTF. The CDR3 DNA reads TGTGCCAGCAGTTGGGGACAGTCCTATGGCTACACCTTC.

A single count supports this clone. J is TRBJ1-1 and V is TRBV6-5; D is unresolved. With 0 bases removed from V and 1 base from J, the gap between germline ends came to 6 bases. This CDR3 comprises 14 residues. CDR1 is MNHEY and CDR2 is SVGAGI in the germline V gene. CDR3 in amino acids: CASSYSSRNTEAFF. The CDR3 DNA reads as TGTGCCAGCAGTTACTCGAGTAGGAACACTGAAGCTTTCTTT.

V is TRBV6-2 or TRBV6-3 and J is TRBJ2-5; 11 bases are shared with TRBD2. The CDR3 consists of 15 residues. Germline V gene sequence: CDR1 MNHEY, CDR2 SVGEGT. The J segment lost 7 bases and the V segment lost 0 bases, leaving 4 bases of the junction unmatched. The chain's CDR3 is CASSYSLLAGGTQYF. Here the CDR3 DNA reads TGTGCCAGCAGTTACTCGCTCCTAGCGGGAGGGACCCAGTACTTC.

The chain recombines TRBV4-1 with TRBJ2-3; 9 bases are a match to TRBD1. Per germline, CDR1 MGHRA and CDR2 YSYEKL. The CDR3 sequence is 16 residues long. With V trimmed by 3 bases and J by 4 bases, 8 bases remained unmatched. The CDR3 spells CASSHFDRGGPDTQYF. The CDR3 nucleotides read TGCGCCAGCAGCCATTTCGACAGGGGGGGGCCAGATACGCAGTATTTT.

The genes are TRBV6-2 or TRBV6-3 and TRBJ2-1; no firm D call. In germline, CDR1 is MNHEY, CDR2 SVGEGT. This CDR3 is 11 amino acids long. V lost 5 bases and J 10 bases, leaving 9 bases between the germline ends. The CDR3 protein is CASSHYTEQFF. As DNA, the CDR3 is TGTGCCAGCAGTCATTATACCGAGCAGTTCTTC.

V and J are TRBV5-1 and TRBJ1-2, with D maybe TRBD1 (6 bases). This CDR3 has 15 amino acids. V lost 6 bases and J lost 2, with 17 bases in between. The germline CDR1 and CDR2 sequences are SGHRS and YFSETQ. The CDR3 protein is CASMSGAGANYGYTF. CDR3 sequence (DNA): TGCGCCAGCATGAGTGGGGCAGGGGCGAACTATGGCTACACCTTC.

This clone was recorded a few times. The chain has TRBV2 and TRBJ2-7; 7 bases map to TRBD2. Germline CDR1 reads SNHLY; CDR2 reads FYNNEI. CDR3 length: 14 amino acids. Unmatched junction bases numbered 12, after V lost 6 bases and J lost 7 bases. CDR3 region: CASSDSGTTYEQYF. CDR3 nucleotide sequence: TGTGCCAGCAGCGATAGTGGGACTACGTATGAGCAGTACTTC.

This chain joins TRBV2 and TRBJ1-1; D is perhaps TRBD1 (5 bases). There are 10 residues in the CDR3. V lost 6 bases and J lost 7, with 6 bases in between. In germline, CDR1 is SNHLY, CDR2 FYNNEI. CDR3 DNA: TGTGCCAGCAGAACAGGTGAAGCTTTCTTT. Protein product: CASRTGEAFF. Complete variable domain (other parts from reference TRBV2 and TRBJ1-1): EPEVTQTPSHQVTQMGQEVILRCVPISNHLYFYWYRQILGQKVEFLVSFYNNEISEKSEIFDDQFSVERPDGSNFTLKIRSTKLEDSAMYFCASRTGEAFFGQGTRLTVV.

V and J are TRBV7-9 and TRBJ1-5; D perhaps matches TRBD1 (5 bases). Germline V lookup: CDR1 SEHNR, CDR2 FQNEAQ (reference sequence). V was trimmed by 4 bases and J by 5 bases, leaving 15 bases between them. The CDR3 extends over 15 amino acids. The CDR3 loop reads CASSSPLGGDQPQHF. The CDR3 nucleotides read TGTGCCAGCAGCTCTCCTTTGGGAGGGGATCAGCCCCAGCATTTT.

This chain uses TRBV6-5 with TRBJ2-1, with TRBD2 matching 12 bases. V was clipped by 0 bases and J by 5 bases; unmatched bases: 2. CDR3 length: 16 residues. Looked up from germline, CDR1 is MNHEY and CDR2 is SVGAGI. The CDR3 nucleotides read TGTGCCAGCAGTTACTCTCCTAGCGGGGGGGACAATGAGCAGTTCTTC. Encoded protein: CASSYSPSGGDNEQFF.